This TCR beta chain was found in a study of cytomegalovirus exposure and HLA in healthy donors. Whole-study results and caveats: The study dropped some indistinguishable V segments, TRBV6-2 and TRBV6-3 among them. The majority of CMV-associated TCR beta chains were reported as apparently HLA-restricted in a later analysis. For presence/absence analyses, sequencing depth was assumed to be roughly uniform across donors.

PCR was performed using 60 Vbeta and 13 Jbeta primers. Measured with immunoSEQ multiplex PCR; TCRdb has only the in-frame clones, and not every one. The table lists over 100,000 clones, roughly a tenth of them singletons. CDR3 length equals 13 residues. The germline V gene has CDR1 KGHSH and CDR2 LQKENI. Trimming shortened V by 3 bases and J by 0 bases, and 6 bases separated the two germline ends. A few counts support this clone. Its antigen is as yet unknown. The specimen was PBMCs. This chain joins TRBV18 and TRBJ2-7; TRBD2 is a possible D gene (6 bases). The receptor comes from a man aged 35-49 years in good health and CMV-seropositive. CDR3: CASSPGLSYEQYF. CDR3 DNA sequence: TGTGCCAGCTCACCGGGACTCTCCTACGAGCAGTACTTC.